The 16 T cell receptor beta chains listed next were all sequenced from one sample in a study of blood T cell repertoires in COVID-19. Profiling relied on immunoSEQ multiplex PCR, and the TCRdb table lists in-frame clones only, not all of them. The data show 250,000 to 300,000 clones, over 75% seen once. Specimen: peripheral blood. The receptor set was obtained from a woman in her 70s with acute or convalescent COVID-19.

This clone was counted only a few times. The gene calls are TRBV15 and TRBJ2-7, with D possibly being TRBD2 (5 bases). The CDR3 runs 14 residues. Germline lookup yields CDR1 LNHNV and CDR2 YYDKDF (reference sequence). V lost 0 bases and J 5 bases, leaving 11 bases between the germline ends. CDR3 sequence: CATSRELGGHEQYF. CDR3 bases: TGTGCCACCAGCAGAGAACTAGGAGGCCACGAGCAGTACTTC.

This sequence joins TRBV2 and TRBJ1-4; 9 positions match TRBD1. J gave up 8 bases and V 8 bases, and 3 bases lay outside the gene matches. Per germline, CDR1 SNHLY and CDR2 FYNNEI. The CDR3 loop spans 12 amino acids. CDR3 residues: CASGTGWEKLFF. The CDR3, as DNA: TGTGCCAGCGGGACAGGGTGGGAAAAACTGTTTTTT.

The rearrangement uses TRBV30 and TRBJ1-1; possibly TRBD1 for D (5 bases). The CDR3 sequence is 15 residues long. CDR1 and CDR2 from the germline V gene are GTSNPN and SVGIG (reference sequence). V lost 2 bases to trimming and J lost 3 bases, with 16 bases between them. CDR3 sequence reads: CAWSFLEEGYTEAFF. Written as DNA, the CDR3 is TGTGCCTGGAGTTTTCTTGAGGAGGGGTACACTGAAGCTTTCTTT.

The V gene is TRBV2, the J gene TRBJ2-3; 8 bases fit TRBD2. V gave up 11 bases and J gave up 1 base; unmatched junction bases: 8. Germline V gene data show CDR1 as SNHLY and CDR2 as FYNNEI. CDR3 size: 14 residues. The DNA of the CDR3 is TGTGCCGCGAGGCGGGGGGCTCGCACAGATACGCAGTATTTT. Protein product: CAARRGARTDTQYF.

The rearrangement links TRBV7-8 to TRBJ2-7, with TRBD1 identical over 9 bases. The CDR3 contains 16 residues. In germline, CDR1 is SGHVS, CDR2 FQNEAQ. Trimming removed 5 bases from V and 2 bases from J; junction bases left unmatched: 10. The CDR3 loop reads CASSPRRDRAAYEQYF. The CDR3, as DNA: TGTGCCAGCAGCCCCCGCCGGGACAGGGCAGCCTACGAGCAGTACTTC.

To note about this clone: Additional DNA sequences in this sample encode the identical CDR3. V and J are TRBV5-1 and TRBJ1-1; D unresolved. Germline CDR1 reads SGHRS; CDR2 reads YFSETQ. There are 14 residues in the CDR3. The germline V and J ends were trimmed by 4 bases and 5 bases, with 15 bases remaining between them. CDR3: CASSPGDRGTEAFF. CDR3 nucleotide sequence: TGCGCCAGCAGCCCTGGAGATCGCGGAACTGAAGCTTTCTTT.

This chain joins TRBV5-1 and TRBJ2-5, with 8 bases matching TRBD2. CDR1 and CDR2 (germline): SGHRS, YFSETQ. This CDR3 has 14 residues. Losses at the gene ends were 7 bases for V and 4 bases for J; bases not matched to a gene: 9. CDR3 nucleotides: TGCGCCAGCTCAACTAACAGCGGGGGAGAGACCCAGTACTTC. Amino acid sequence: CASSTNSGGETQYF. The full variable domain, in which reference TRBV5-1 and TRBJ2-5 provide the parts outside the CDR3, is KAGVTQTPRYLIKTRGQQVTLSCSPISGHRSVSWYQQTPGQGLQFLFEYFSETQRNKGNFPGRFSGRQFSNSRSEMNVSTLELGDSALYLCASSTNSGGETQYFGPGTRLLVL.

CDR3 sequence reads: CASSAPPLGSYNSPLHF. CDR3 nucleotides: TGTGCCAGCAGTGCCCCGCCGCTCGGCTCCTATAATTCACCCCTCCACTTT. This rearrangement joins TRBV6-1 to TRBJ1-6; the D is unclear. Germline V gene lookup returns CDR1 MNHNS and CDR2 SASEGT. This CDR3 is built from 17 residues. Trimming removed 4 bases from V and 0 bases from J, with 13 bases in between.

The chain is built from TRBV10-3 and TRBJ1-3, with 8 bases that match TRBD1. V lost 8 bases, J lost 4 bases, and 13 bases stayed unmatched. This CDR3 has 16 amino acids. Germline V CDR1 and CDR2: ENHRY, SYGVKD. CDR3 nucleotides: TGTGCCATCGGGACAGGTCCTTCCCGGGGGGGAAACACCATATATTTT. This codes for CAIGTGPSRGGNTIYF.

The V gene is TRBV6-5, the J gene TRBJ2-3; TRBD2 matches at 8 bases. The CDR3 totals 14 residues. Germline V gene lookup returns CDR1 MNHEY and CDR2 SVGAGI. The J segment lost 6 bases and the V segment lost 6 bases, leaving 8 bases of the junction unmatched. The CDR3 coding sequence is TGTGCCAGCAGCCTCGGACTAGCAGGGGATACGCAGTATTTT. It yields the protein CASSLGLAGDTQYF.

CDR3 nucleotide sequence: TGTGCCAGCAGCTTCTCCGGGACAGGGTTGTCGGGAAACACCATATATTTT. Amino acid sequence: CASSFSGTGLSGNTIYF. The rearrangement uses TRBV9 and TRBJ1-3; TRBD1 agrees at 9 bases. Germline CDR1 is SGDLS and CDR2 is YYNGEE. The CDR3 has 17 amino acids. V trimming: 4 bases; J trimming: 4 bases; junction bases outside the gene matches: 12.

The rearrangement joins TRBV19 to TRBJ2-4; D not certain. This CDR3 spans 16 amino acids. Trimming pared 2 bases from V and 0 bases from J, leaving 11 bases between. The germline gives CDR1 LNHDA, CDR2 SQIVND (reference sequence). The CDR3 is CASSIYGTVAKNIQYF. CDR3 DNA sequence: TGTGCCAGTAGTATATATGGCACAGTAGCCAAAAACATTCAGTACTTC.

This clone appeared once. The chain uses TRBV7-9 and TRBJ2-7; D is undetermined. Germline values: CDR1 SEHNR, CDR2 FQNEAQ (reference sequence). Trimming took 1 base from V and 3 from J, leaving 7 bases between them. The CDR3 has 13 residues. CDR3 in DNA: TGTGCCAGCAGCTTAGGACTCGACTACGAGCAGTACTTC. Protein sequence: CASSLGLDYEQYF.

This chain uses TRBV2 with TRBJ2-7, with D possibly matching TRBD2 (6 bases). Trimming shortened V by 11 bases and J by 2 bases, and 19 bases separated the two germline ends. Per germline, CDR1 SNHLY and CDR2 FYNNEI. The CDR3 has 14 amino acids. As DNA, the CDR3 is TGTGCCGGTAAAGCGGCGGGGTTGACCTACGAGCAGTACTTC. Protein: CAGKAAGLTYEQYF.

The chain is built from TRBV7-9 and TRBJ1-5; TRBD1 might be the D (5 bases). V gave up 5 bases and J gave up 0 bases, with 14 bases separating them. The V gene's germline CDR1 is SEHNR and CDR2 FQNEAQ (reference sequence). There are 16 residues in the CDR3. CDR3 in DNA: TGTGCCAGCAGCAGCGACAGTGCTTATAGCAATCAGCCCCAGCATTTT. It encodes CASSSDSAYSNQPQHF. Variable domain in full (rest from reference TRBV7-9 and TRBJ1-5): DTGVSQNPRHKITKRGQNVTFRCDPISEHNRLYWYRQTLGQGPEFLTYFQNEAQLEKSRLLSDRFSAERPKGSFSTLEIQRTEQGDSAMYLCASSSDSAYSNQPQHFGDGTRLSIL.

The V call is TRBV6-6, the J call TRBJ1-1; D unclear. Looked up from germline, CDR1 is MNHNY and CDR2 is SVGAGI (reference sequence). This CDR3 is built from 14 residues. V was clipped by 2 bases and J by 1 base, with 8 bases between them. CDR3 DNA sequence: TGTGCCAGCAGTTACGGGGAGTCGAACACTGAAGCTTTCTTT. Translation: CASSYGESNTEAFF.